This entry lists 32 T cell receptor beta chains sequenced from one sample in a study of T-cell memory formation after mild COVID-19. TCRdb re-called the 5' RACE reads with MiXCR, one entry per CDR3 protein. Of approximately 210,000 distinct CDR3 sequences detected, about 10% appear once; the ten largest clones hold under 3.5%. Sample: PBMCs or a T cell subset sorted from them (not recorded which). These receptors all stem from a man in his late teens or twenties who had mild COVID-19 (a few samples of this study predate the infection). Cell type and time point are not known.

There are many counts of this clonotype. The CDR3 nucleotides are TGCGCCAGCAGCTTGACAGGGCCGAACACTGAAGCTTTCTTT. This encodes CASSLTGPNTEAFF. V usage is TRBV5-1 and J usage is TRBJ1-1; D is possibly TRBD1 (6 bases). Trimming cost V 1 base and J 1 base, with 8 bases left between them. The germline gives CDR1 SGHRS, CDR2 YFSETQ. The CDR3 has 14 amino acids.

The chain carries TRBV27 and TRBJ2-5; 7 bases align to TRBD2. Germline V lookup: CDR1 MNHEY, CDR2 SMNVEV (reference sequence). The CDR3 length is 15 residues. With 4 bases clipped from V and 7 bases from J, the junction kept 12 bases outside the gene matches. The CDR3 loop reads CASSYTAGVGGTQYF. In DNA, the CDR3 is TGTGCCAGCAGTTATACCGCGGGGGTAGGCGGGACCCAGTACTTC.

This clonotype appeared a few times. The genes are TRBV5-8 and TRBJ1-5; D is unresolved. V was cut by 2 bases and J by 0 bases, with 15 bases left in between. The CDR3 has 17 residues. Germline V gene data show CDR1 as SGHTS and CDR2 as YDEGEE. CDR3 protein: CASSFFFGRDSNQPQHF. CDR3 in DNA: TGTGCCAGCAGCTTTTTCTTCGGACGGGATAGCAATCAGCCCCAGCATTTT.

The sample holds a few counts of this clonotype. The chain has TRBV7-3 and TRBJ2-2, with D possibly TRBD2 on 5 matching bases. CDR1 is SGHTA and CDR2 is FQGTGA in the germline V gene. This CDR3 region has 16 residues. Trimming removed 5 bases at V and 2 bases at J, with 15 bases between. The CDR3 here is CASSPTTNINTGELFF. In DNA form, the CDR3 reads TGTGCCAGCAGCCCTACGACTAACATAAACACCGGGGAGCTGTTTTTT.

The chain couples TRBV7-9 to TRBJ2-3; unclear D gene. The CDR3 is 13 amino acids. V was pared by 8 bases and J by 0 bases, with 9 bases between. CDR1 is SEHNR and CDR2 is FQNEAQ in the germline V gene (reference sequence). CDR3 sequence: CASGVGSTDTQYF. CDR3 sequence (DNA): TGTGCCAGCGGAGTTGGGAGCACAGATACGCAGTATTTT. The full variable domain, with the rest looked up from reference TRBV7-9 and TRBJ2-3, is DTGVSQNPRHKITKRGQNVTFRCDPISEHNRLYWYRQTLGQGPEFLTYFQNEAQLEKSRLLSDRFSAERPKGSFSTLEIQRTEQGDSAMYLCASGVGSTDTQYFGPGTRLTVL.

The genes are TRBV9 and TRBJ2-2; 7 positions agree with TRBD2. The CDR3 is 14 residues long. The germline CDR1 and CDR2 sequences are SGDLS and YYNGEE. Trimming cost V 4 bases and J 0 bases; bases outside gene matches: 0. Here the CDR3 DNA reads TGTGCCAGCAGCAGCGGGGCGAACACCGGGGAGCTGTTTTTT. This translates into CASSSGANTGELFF. Filled out from reference TRBV9 and TRBJ2-2, the complete variable domain reads DSGVTQTPKHLITATGQRVTLRCSPRSGDLSVYWYQQSLDQGLQFLIQYYNGEERAKGNILERFSAQQFPDLHSELNLSSLELGDSALYFCASSSGANTGELFFGEGSRLTVL.

This clonotype was counted between two and nine times. V usage is TRBV7-2 and J usage is TRBJ2-7; D may be TRBD1 (6 bases). Between the trimmed V and J ends, which lost 1 base and 3 bases, there was a span of 10 bases. This CDR3 spans 14 amino acids. The V gene's germline CDR1 is SGHTA and CDR2 FQGNSA. CDR3 loop: CASSLVQGNYEQYV. CDR3 DNA: TGTGCCAGCAGCTTAGTACAGGGTAACTACGAGCAGTACGTC.

This clonotype was counted a few times. V is TRBV4-1 and J is TRBJ2-7; TRBD1 matches at 7 bases. From germline, CDR1 is MGHRA and CDR2 YSYEKL. This CDR3 contains 15 residues. The V and J ends lost 4 bases and 2 bases, in that order; junction bases with no gene match: 8. The CDR3 DNA reads as TGCGCCAGCAGCCCCCAGAACAGGGGCACCTACGAGCAGTACTTC. Translated, it gives CASSPQNRGTYEQYF.

Ten or more counts support this clonotype. V and J are TRBV5-1 and TRBJ2-1; D is possibly TRBD1 (5 bases). Germline V gene sequence: CDR1 SGHRS, CDR2 YFSETQ. Trimming pared 6 bases from V and 9 bases from J, leaving 16 bases between. The CDR3 has 13 residues. The DNA for the CDR3 is TGCGCCAGCACCACCCAGGGTATCGGTGAGCAGTTCTTC. Its translation: CASTTQGIGEQFF.

The rearrangement joins TRBV18 to TRBJ1-2; unclear D gene. V gave up 3 bases and J gave up 11 bases, with 13 bases separating them. The CDR3 is made up of 12 amino acids. The germline CDR1 and CDR2 sequences are KGHSH and LQKENI. The chain's CDR3 is CASSPDFSAYTF. As DNA, the CDR3 is TGTGCCAGCTCACCGGACTTTTCGGCGTACACCTTC.

Comment on this clonotype: In this CDR3 the conserved last residue, phenylalanine or tryptophan, is missing, so a read error is likely. The chain carries TRBV28 and TRBJ1-2, with 10 bases lining up with TRBD1. Trimming removed 4 bases from V and 3 bases from J; junction bases left unmatched: 2. CDR3 size: 14 residues. The germline V gene has CDR1 MDHEN and CDR2 SYDVKM. The CDR3 loop is CASSSTGGDYGYTI. The CDR3 DNA reads TGTGCCAGCAGTTCGACAGGGGGCGACTATGGCTACACCATC.

This clonotype was detected many times. The chain carries TRBV28 and TRBJ1-4; tentative D call: TRBD1 (5 bases). Trimming left V 7 bases short and J 0 bases short, with 12 bases between. Germline assignment: CDR1 MDHEN and CDR2 SYDVKM. This CDR3 contains 15 residues. The CDR3 nucleotides are TGTGCCAGCACTATAGGGACTGCAACTAATGAAAAACTGTTTTTT. This encodes CASTIGTATNEKLFF. Looking up the rest from reference TRBV28 and TRBJ1-4 gives the full variable domain: DVKVTQSSRYLVKRTGEKVFLECVQDMDHENMFWYRQDPGLGLRLIYFSYDVKMKEKGDIPEGYSVSREKKERFSLILESASTNQTSMYLCASTIGTATNEKLFFGSGTQLSVL.

This clonotype appeared a few times. V is TRBV28 and J is TRBJ2-5, with 7 bases matching TRBD2. Trimming at V came to 4 bases and at J to 5 bases, leaving 7 bases not matched to a gene. The CDR3 extends over 14 amino acids. Germline CDR1 MDHEN, CDR2 SYDVKM. CDR3 protein: CASSSERGRETQYF. The DNA of the CDR3 is TGTGCCAGCAGTTCGGAGCGGGGCCGGGAGACCCAGTACTTC. Combining the CDR3 with reference TRBV28 and TRBJ2-5 gives the whole variable domain DVKVTQSSRYLVKRTGEKVFLECVQDMDHENMFWYRQDPGLGLRLIYFSYDVKMKEKGDIPEGYSVSREKKERFSLILESASTNQTSMYLCASSSERGRETQYFGPGTRLLVL.

This clonotype was seen only a few times. V gene TRBV5-1 combines with J gene TRBJ2-5; TRBD2 matches 7 bases. Germline V gives CDR1 SGHRS, CDR2 YFSETQ. J was trimmed by 0 bases and V by 5 bases; bases with no gene match: 1. This CDR3 comprises 13 residues. The CDR3 region is CASRRGYQETQYF. The DNA for the CDR3 is TGCGCCAGCAGGCGGGGGTACCAAGAGACCCAGTACTTC. The variable domain in full, with the rest retrieved from reference TRBV5-1 and TRBJ2-5, is KAGVTQTPRYLIKTRGQQVTLSCSPISGHRSVSWYQQTPGQGLQFLFEYFSETQRNKGNFPGRFSGRQFSNSRSEMNVSTLELGDSALYLCASRRGYQETQYFGPGTRLLVL.

This chain links TRBV7-9 with TRBJ2-2; D may correspond to TRBD1 or TRBD2 (5 bases each). V shed 4 bases and J shed 3 bases, with 12 bases lying between them. Germline CDR1 is SEHNR and CDR2 is FQNEAQ (reference sequence). The CDR3 spans 15 residues. DNA of the CDR3: TGTGCCAGCAGCTCCGGGACCTTGGACACCGGGGAGCTGTTTTTT. Protein product: CASSSGTLDTGELFF.

The genes are TRBV4-3 and TRBJ2-5, with a tentative D call TRBD2 (5 bases). CDR1 and CDR2 from the germline V gene are LGHNA and YSLEER. The CDR3 totals 14 residues. V lost 3 bases to trimming and J lost 5 bases, with 13 bases between them. The CDR3 reads CASSQASTGETQYF. In DNA form, the CDR3 reads TGCGCCAGCAGCCAGGCTAGCACTGGGGAGACCCAGTACTTC.

This clonotype has a count of ten or more. The chain recombines TRBV27 with TRBJ2-3, with 8 bases fitting TRBD1. The length of the CDR3 is 16 residues. Trimming cost V 5 bases and J 1 base; bases outside gene matches: 8. Germline lookup yields CDR1 MNHEY and CDR2 SMNVEV (reference sequence). In DNA form, the CDR3 reads TGTGCCAGCAGTCCATGGACAGGGATGCGCACAGATACGCAGTATTTT. Protein sequence: CASSPWTGMRTDTQYF.

The rearrangement uses TRBV12-3 or TRBV12-4 and TRBJ2-3; weak D call: TRBD2 (5 bases). This CDR3 is 13 amino acids long. Trimming removed 7 bases at V and 6 bases at J, with 14 bases between. The DNA of the CDR3 is TGTGCCAGCAAACTAGGGCGGTTTGATACGCAGTATTTT. It specifies CASKLGRFDTQYF.

V is TRBV28 and J is TRBJ1-5; a possible D gene is TRBD1 (5 bases). Trimming pared 1 base from V and 5 bases from J, leaving 12 bases between. This CDR3 region has 15 residues. Germline CDR1 MDHEN, CDR2 SYDVKM. The CDR3 sequence is CASSLLAGWDQPQHF. The CDR3 bases are TGTGCCAGCAGTTTATTGGCAGGGTGGGATCAGCCCCAGCATTTT.

This clonotype was picked up a small number of times. This chain connects TRBV10-3 to TRBJ2-7; 9 nucleotides align to TRBD1. Trimming cost V 8 bases and J 6 bases; bases outside gene matches: 8. This CDR3 spans 13 amino acids. Germline CDR1 ENHRY, CDR2 SYGVKD. The CDR3 DNA follows: TGTGCCATCGCAGTTGGGACAGGGAGCGAGCAGTACTTC. It encodes CAIAVGTGSEQYF.

The chain is built from TRBV7-8 and TRBJ2-1, with 10 bases matching TRBD2. From germline, CDR1 is SGHVS and CDR2 FQNEAQ. This CDR3 has 16 amino acids. With V trimmed by 1 base and J by 5 bases, 5 bases remained unmatched. The CDR3 DNA follows: TGTGCCAGCAGCTTAGTGGTCCTAGCGGGGGACAATGAGCAGTTCTTC. Translated: CASSLVVLAGDNEQFF.

This rearrangement joins TRBV10-3 to TRBJ1-2; D perhaps matches TRBD1 (6 bases). CDR1 and CDR2 from the germline V gene are ENHRY and SYGVKD. V was clipped by 8 bases and J by 8 bases, with 24 bases between them. The CDR3 is 15 amino acids. This CDR3 reads CAIGYEGPGDSGYTF. DNA for the CDR3: TGTGCCATCGGGTATGAGGGGCCAGGGGATAGCGGCTACACCTTC.

The chain is built from TRBV11-2 and TRBJ2-1; D is perhaps TRBD2 (6 bases). The V end lost 4 bases, the J end lost 7 bases, and 14 bases lay between the germline ends. This CDR3 spans 14 amino acids. Germline V lookup: CDR1 SGHAT, CDR2 FQNNGV. Here the CDR3 DNA reads TGTGCCAGCAGCTCGCGACTAGGTTGGAATGAGCAGTTCTTC. As protein: CASSSRLGWNEQFF.

This clonotype was observed a handful of times. This chain joins TRBV5-1 and TRBJ2-3; 7 bases match TRBD2. The V gene end was trimmed by 4 bases and the J gene end by 6 bases; junction bases not matched to a gene: 17. In germline, CDR1 is SGHRS, CDR2 YFSETQ. This CDR3 spans 17 amino acids. The CDR3 DNA reads as TGCGCCAGCAGCGTGACCTTAGCGGGTGTTATTCTGGATACGCAGTATTTT. Protein sequence: CASSVTLAGVILDTQYF.

Only a few counts were recorded for this clonotype. V gene TRBV5-1 combines with J gene TRBJ2-7; D might be TRBD2 (7 bases). Trimming took 0 bases from V and 6 from J, leaving 10 bases between them. The germline gives CDR1 SGHRS, CDR2 YFSETQ. The length of the CDR3 is 13 residues. CDR3 loop: CASSLVGGGEQYV. Written as DNA, the CDR3 is TGCGCCAGCAGCTTGGTAGGGGGGGGCGAGCAGTACGTC.

This chain links TRBV2 with TRBJ2-7, with D uncertain. The germline V and J ends were trimmed by 7 bases and 0 bases, with 4 bases remaining between them. The CDR3 covers 11 residues. The germline V gene has CDR1 SNHLY and CDR2 FYNNEI. CDR3 in amino acids: CASTLSYEQYF. In DNA form, the CDR3 reads TGTGCCAGCACGCTCTCCTACGAGCAGTACTTC.

The genes are TRBV6-6 and TRBJ2-7; the D gene is possibly TRBD2 (6 bases). The germline gives CDR1 MNHNY, CDR2 SVGAGI (reference sequence). V lost 4 bases to trimming and J lost 2 bases, with 15 bases between them. The CDR3 contains 15 residues. CDR3 DNA sequence: TGTGCCAGCAGTTCTCCCGGCGGGGAAACCTACGAGCAGTACGTC. Its protein product is CASSSPGGETYEQYV.

The chain uses TRBV5-1 and TRBJ2-5; D not certain. Germline values: CDR1 SGHRS, CDR2 YFSETQ. V lost 1 base, J lost 5 bases, and 15 bases lay in between. CDR3 size: 15 residues. In DNA form, the CDR3 reads TGCGCCAGCAGCTTGTTTGGGAATGGCTTGGAGACCCAGTACTTC. This codes for CASSLFGNGLETQYF.

This rearrangement joins TRBV7-6 to TRBJ2-1; D is possibly TRBD2 (7 bases). The germline V and J ends were trimmed by 5 bases and 7 bases, with 21 bases remaining between them. The germline V gene encodes CDR1 SGHVS and CDR2 FNYEAQ. This CDR3 is 16 amino acids long. The CDR3 DNA is TGTGCCAGCAGCCGCGGGGGCACTTTAGTTTCAAATGAGCAGTTCTTC. It specifies CASSRGGTLVSNEQFF.

This sequence joins TRBV9 and TRBJ1-1; no firm D call. This CDR3 spans 14 amino acids. Trimming shortened V by 0 bases and J by 6 bases, and 12 bases separated the two germline ends. The germline CDR1 and CDR2 sequences are SGDLS and YYNGEE. CDR3 protein: CASSVAAVGAEAFF. CDR3 coding DNA: TGTGCCAGCAGCGTAGCGGCAGTCGGGGCTGAAGCTTTCTTT.

This clonotype was seen a few times. The rearrangement uses TRBV2 and TRBJ1-5; the D is unclear. This CDR3 is built from 13 residues. CDR1 is SNHLY, CDR2 FYNNEI, per germline. V was trimmed by 3 bases and J by 5 bases, leaving 8 bases between them. CDR3 sequence reads: CASSDRPDQPQHF. In DNA form, the CDR3 reads TGTGCCAGCAGTGATCGTCCAGATCAGCCCCAGCATTTT.

This clonotype has more than one count but fewer than ten. This chain uses TRBV9 with TRBJ1-2; no firm D call. In germline, CDR1 is SGDLS, CDR2 YYNGEE. V lost 0 bases and J lost 5, with 14 bases in between. The length of the CDR3 is 15 residues. Written as DNA, the CDR3 is TGTGCCAGCAGCGTAGGTTCGGCAGCAACTTATGGCTACACCTTC. Translation: CASSVGSAATYGYTF.